The next 2 T cell receptor beta chains were all read from a single sample in a study of T-cell reconstitution after alpha-beta-depleted transplantation in children. Unique molecular identifiers featured in how the TCRbeta library was prepared. TCRdb ran MiXCR on the PCR reads and lists one entry per CDR3 protein. Altogether approximately 400,000 distinct CDR3 sequences are present, roughly a tenth being singletons, with the ten largest covering about 5%. The sample consisted of PBMCs from the stem cell graft donor, taken from the stem cell graft. The receptors derive from a human donor who donated a stem cell graft to a child with acute myeloid leukemia.

The chain's CDR3 is CASTRSGRPIHNEQFF. The CDR3 region has the DNA TGTGCCAGCACGCGTAGCGGGAGACCCATTCACAATGAGCAGTTCTTC. V and J are TRBV2 and TRBJ2-1; TRBD2 aligns across 9 bases. Germline lookup yields CDR1 SNHLY and CDR2 FYNNEI. V shed 7 bases, J shed 5 bases, and the junction held 12 bases outside the gene matches. The CDR3 has 16 amino acids.

The chain is built from TRBV6-6 and TRBJ1-2, with D unclear. With 7 bases removed from V and 4 bases from J, the gap between germline ends came to 13 bases. Per the germline V gene, CDR1 is MNHNY and CDR2 is SVGAGI (reference sequence). CDR3 length equals 13 residues. CDR3: CASKVSESYGYTF. CDR3 DNA: TGTGCCAGCAAAGTATCCGAGTCCTATGGCTACACCTTC.